The clone carrying this TCR beta chain was detected a few times. CDR3 length: 16 amino acids. Germline V gives CDR1 SGHTA, CDR2 FQGNSA. V dropped 0 bases and J dropped 3; count of bases not matched to a gene: 6. The sample belongs to a study of patients and donors after allogeneic stem cell transplantation. MiXCR, applied by TCRdb to the RT-PCR reads, yields one record per CDR3 protein. The sample lists some 150,000 distinct CDR3 sequences, approximately 37% occurring once. The V and J genes are TRBV7-2 and TRBJ1-2, with 8 bases identical to TRBD1. The source of this sequence is a human donor who was either an allogeneic HSCT recipient or a stem cell or donor lymphocyte infusion donor (not recorded which). It is not recorded whose cells these are; they may come from a transplant donor. What was sequenced was blood, either unsorted or a sorted T cell fraction (not recorded which). DNA for the CDR3: TGTGCCAGCAGCTTAGCCCGGACAGGGCCTGACTATGGCTACACCTTC. Its translation: CASSLARTGPDYGYTF. Together with reference TRBV7-2 and TRBJ1-2, the CDR3 gives the full variable domain: GAGVSQSPSNKVTEKGKDVELRCDPISGHTALYWYRQSLGQGLEFLIYFQGNSAPDKSGLPSDRFSAERTGGSVSTLTIQRTQQEDSAVYLCASSLARTGPDYGYTFGSGTRLTVV.